These 23 T cell receptor beta chains share one sample of origin, sequenced in a study of shared clonotypes between healthy human individuals. CD45RO-negative cells were positively selected for CCR7, leaving out terminally differentiated effector memory CD45RA+ cells. Produced via immunoSEQ multiplex PCR; TCRdb's table is partial and in-frame only. In the table there are nearly 2 million clones, roughly 95% of which are singletons. Sequenced input: naive CD8+ T cells sorted from blood. The receptors were sampled from a young man in good health.

The gene calls are TRBV6-6 and TRBJ2-2, with D perhaps TRBD2 (5 bases). The germline gives CDR1 MNHNY, CDR2 SVGAGI (reference sequence). This CDR3 contains 16 residues. V was trimmed by 5 bases and J by 0 bases, leaving 13 bases between them. Here the CDR3 DNA reads TGTGCCAGCAGTCGAGGGCCTAACCCGAACACCGGGGAGCTGTTTTTT. Amino acids: CASSRGPNPNTGELFF.

The chain carries TRBV10-2 and TRBJ2-5; D not certain. The CDR3 contains 12 residues. V lost 3 bases and J lost 13, with 15 bases in between. The V gene's germline CDR1 is WSHSY and CDR2 SAAADI. The CDR3 reads CASSDEQEPWYF. DNA for the CDR3: TGCGCCAGCAGTGATGAGCAGGAGCCGTGGTACTTC.

The chain is built from TRBV4-1 and TRBJ1-1; a weak D match, TRBD1 (5 bases). The V and J ends lost 1 base and 6 bases respectively, with 15 bases between them. Germline assignment: CDR1 MGHRA and CDR2 YSYEKL. The CDR3 runs 15 residues. The CDR3 DNA follows: TGCGCCAGCAGCCAAGCCGGGACTTGGGGGGCTGAAGCTTTCTTT. Translation: CASSQAGTWGAEAFF.

With respect to this clone: At one boundary the junction diverges from the germline segment, which might be a read error. The chain has TRBV9 and TRBJ1-2, with D possibly being TRBD1 (5 bases). Germline V gives CDR1 SGDLS, CDR2 YYNGEE. This CDR3 has 15 residues. This CDR3 reads CASNVAWDDAYGYTF. The CDR3 DNA is TGTGCCAGCAACGTAGCTTGGGACGACGCCTATGGCTACACCTTC.

The chain carries TRBV12-2 and TRBJ2-7; TRBD1 is the table's D call and was not checked against the DNA. TRBV12-2 is designated a pseudogene. The CDR3 has 12 amino acids. DNA of the CDR3: TGTGCAAGTCGCTCATACAGGGTAGAAAAGTACTTC. This sequence encodes CASRSYRVEKYF.

This sequence joins TRBV6-1 and TRBJ2-7; TRBD2 aligns across 7 bases. The J segment lost 5 bases and the V segment lost 2 bases, leaving 12 bases of the junction unmatched. CDR1 is MNHNS and CDR2 is SASEGT in the germline V gene. This CDR3 is 16 amino acids long. CDR3 nucleotide sequence: TGTGCCAGCAGTGAACTGCGGCGGGGGTTTATGGACGAGCAGTACTTC. Translation gives CASSELRRGFMDEQYF.

V usage is TRBV27 and J usage is TRBJ2-1; the D gene could be TRBD1 or TRBD2 (5 bases each). The germline V gene has CDR1 MNHEY and CDR2 SMNVEV (reference sequence). CDR3 length: 14 amino acids. The ends were cut back, 6 bases at V and 9 bases at J, with 18 bases in the middle. The CDR3 DNA sequence: TGTGCCAGCAGCCATCCGACGGGGCTAGTTGAGCAGTTCTTC. This translates into CASSHPTGLVEQFF.

The rearrangement joins TRBV7-9 to TRBJ2-1; TRBD2 matches at 10 bases. V lost 5 bases and J lost 4; bases outside the gene matches: 8. Per germline, CDR1 SEHNR and CDR2 FQNEAQ (reference sequence). This CDR3 is 16 amino acids long. The CDR3 sequence: CASSPPETSGYNEQFF. For the CDR3, the DNA is TGTGCCAGCAGCCCCCCTGAGACTAGCGGGTACAATGAGCAGTTCTTC.

On this clone: This sample also contains other DNA sequences that code for the same CDR3. The V and J genes are TRBV14 and TRBJ1-1; D not certain. V lost 0 bases, J lost 4 bases, and 6 bases lay in between. Germline-derived CDR1 and CDR2 are SGHDN and FVKESK. CDR3 length: 13 residues. The CDR3 reads CASSQDHGTEAFF. DNA for the CDR3: TGTGCCAGCAGCCAAGATCATGGCACTGAAGCTTTCTTT. Using reference TRBV14 and TRBJ1-1 for the parts outside the CDR3, the full variable domain is EAGVTQFPSHSVIEKGQTVTLRCDPISGHDNLYWYRRVMGKEIKFLLHFVKESKQDESGMPNNRFLAERTGGTYSTLKVQPAELEDSGVYFCASSQDHGTEAFFGQGTRLTVV.

The chain employs TRBV18 and TRBJ2-7, with 9 bases aligning to TRBD2. This CDR3 contains 15 residues. Germline V gene data show CDR1 as KGHSH and CDR2 as LQKENI. The junction had 10 bases not matched to a gene; V was cut back by 5 bases and J by 5 bases. The CDR3 loop is CASSFSSGRWDEQYF. Here the CDR3 DNA reads TGTGCCAGCTCATTCTCCAGCGGGAGGTGGGACGAGCAGTACTTC.

The chain combines TRBV4-2 with TRBJ2-2; no clear D gene. The CDR3 runs to 15 residues. Germline CDR1 is LGHNA and CDR2 is YNFKEQ. Trimming took off 3 bases at V and 1 base at J, with 9 bases between the two ends. The CDR3 DNA is TGTGCCAGCAGCCAGTCTATTGGGAACACCGGGGAGCTGTTTTTT. This encodes CASSQSIGNTGELFF.

The rearrangement links TRBV13 to TRBJ2-4, with D possibly matching TRBD1 (6 bases). The CDR3 is 14 residues long. Germline CDR1 and CDR2: PRHDT and FYEKMQ (reference sequence). V dropped 4 bases and J dropped 10 bases, with 17 bases sitting between them. In nucleotides, the CDR3 is TGTGCCAGCAGCTCCCGCGAGACAGGCCCGATTCAGTACTTC. Protein product: CASSSRETGPIQYF. Complete variable domain (other parts from reference TRBV13 and TRBJ2-4): AAGVIQSPRHLIKEKRETATLKCYPIPRHDTVYWYQQGPGQDPQFLISFYEKMQSDKGSIPDRFSAQQFSDYHSELNMSSLELGDSALYFCASSSRETGPIQYFGAGTRLSVL.

The chain combines TRBV19 with TRBJ1-4; 11 nucleotides align to TRBD1. The CDR3 has 15 amino acids. The V gene's germline CDR1 is LNHDA and CDR2 SQIVND (reference sequence). Trimming cost V 10 bases and J 5 bases; bases outside gene matches: 9. The CDR3 region is CATSDRGLNNEKLFF. The CDR3, as DNA: TGTGCCACCTCGGACAGGGGGCTGAACAATGAAAAACTGTTTTTT.

The gene calls are TRBV5-6 and TRBJ2-7; D call uncertain. V dropped 0 bases and J dropped 5 bases, with 12 bases sitting between them. This CDR3 comprises 14 residues. Germline CDR1 SGHDT, CDR2 YYEEEE. CDR3 sequence: CASSLAVGPDEQYF. For the CDR3, the DNA is TGTGCCAGCAGCTTGGCCGTAGGGCCCGACGAGCAGTACTTC.

V and J are TRBV7-3 and TRBJ2-7; D is perhaps TRBD1 or TRBD2 (5 bases each). Germline loops: CDR1 SGHTA, CDR2 FQGTGA. The CDR3 runs to 15 residues. Trimming pared 0 bases from V and 4 bases from J, leaving 13 bases between. As DNA, the CDR3 is TGTGCCAGCAGCTTAACGGACAACGGGATATACGAGCAGTACTTC. The encoded protein is CASSLTDNGIYEQYF.

In its sample, this clone was seen once. Other DNA sequences in the same sample also yield this CDR3. The chain employs TRBV7-9 and TRBJ2-5; D gene uncertain. Trimming pared 5 bases from V and 2 bases from J, leaving 3 bases between. The CDR3 extends over 11 amino acids. Germline V CDR1 and CDR2: SEHNR, FQNEAQ (reference sequence). CDR3 sequence: CASSPQETQYF. For the CDR3, the DNA is TGTGCCAGCAGCCCGCAAGAGACCCAGTACTTC.

This clone was observed a handful of times. This sample includes further DNA sequences coding for the same CDR3. The chain recombines TRBV27 with TRBJ2-1; no clear D. Trimming shortened V by 3 bases and J by 0 bases, and 3 bases separated the two germline ends. The length of the CDR3 is 13 residues. Per germline, CDR1 MNHEY and CDR2 SMNVEV (reference sequence). The CDR3, as DNA: TGTGCCAGCAGTTTCAGCTCCTACAATGAGCAGTTCTTC. This sequence encodes CASSFSSYNEQFF.

V usage is TRBV10-1 and J usage is TRBJ1-1; D is perhaps TRBD1 (6 bases). Looked up from germline, CDR1 is WNHNN and CDR2 is SYGVQD (reference sequence). Trimming left V 3 bases short and J 3 bases short, with 8 bases between. The CDR3 spans 13 residues. In DNA form, the CDR3 reads TGCGCCAGCAGTGAACACAGGGACACTGAAGCTTTCTTT. Its translation is CASSEHRDTEAFF.

The rearrangement links TRBV6-5 to TRBJ1-6, with 7 bases that match TRBD1. The junction had 3 bases not matched to a gene; V was cut back by 8 bases and J by 5 bases. The CDR3 spans 13 residues. Germline values: CDR1 MNHEY, CDR2 SVGAGI. This CDR3 reads CASGTGDNSPLHF. The CDR3 nucleotides are TGTGCCAGCGGAACAGGGGATAATTCACCCCTCCACTTT.

The table lists this clone with a few counts. Here the CDR3 DNA reads TGTGCCAGCAGCTCCGATACAGGCTACACCTTC. It encodes CASSSDTGYTF. This chain joins TRBV5-4 and TRBJ1-2; no definite D call. Per germline, CDR1 SGHNT and CDR2 YYREEE (reference sequence). The ends were cut back, 3 bases at V and 8 bases at J, with 8 bases in the middle. The CDR3 has 11 amino acids.

V is TRBV7-6 and J is TRBJ2-5; TRBD2 might be the D (5 bases). Trimming removed 4 bases at V and 7 bases at J, with 22 bases between. This CDR3 spans 16 amino acids. Germline-derived CDR1 and CDR2 are SGHVS and FNYEAQ. The CDR3 DNA sequence: TGTGCCAGCAGCTCCATCACCGGGGAAGATTTGCGGACCCAGTACTTC. Its protein is CASSSITGEDLRTQYF. Looking up the rest from reference TRBV7-6 and TRBJ2-5 gives the full variable domain: GAGVSQSPRYKVTKRGQDVALRCDPISGHVSLYWYRQALGQGPEFLTYFNYEAQQDKSGLPNDRFSAERPEGSISTLTIQRTEQRDSAMYRCASSSITGEDLRTQYFGPGTRLLVL.

The rearrangement links TRBV19 to TRBJ1-5, with D unclear. This CDR3 comprises 14 residues. The germline V gene has CDR1 LNHDA and CDR2 SQIVND (reference sequence). Trimming took 1 base from V and 3 from J, leaving 7 bases between them. The CDR3, as DNA: TGTGCCAGTAGTATAGTCGGGGTCAATCAGCCCCAGCATTTT. It translates to CASSIVGVNQPQHF.

This clone was recorded once. This rearrangement joins TRBV4-1 to TRBJ1-4, with 10 bases aligning to TRBD1. The V gene's germline CDR1 is MGHRA and CDR2 YSYEKL. With V trimmed by 2 bases and J by 7 bases, 1 base remained unmatched. The CDR3 spans 14 residues. CDR3 residues: CASSQRTGGEKLFF. The CDR3 region has the DNA TGCGCCAGCAGCCAACGGACAGGGGGTGAAAAACTGTTTTTT.